This entry features one T cell receptor beta chain sequence. Its antigen is currently unknown. V lost 7 bases and J lost 6, with 15 bases in between. There are 13 residues in the CDR3. In germline, CDR1 is SNHLY, CDR2 FYNNEI. These data belong to a study of OX40 agonist ivuxolimab in advanced cancers. Autoimmune disease history or systemic immunosuppression disqualified patients. Study-level findings and limits: Normalized expansion of T-cell clones was also low for some nonresponders.

Some clones are missing from TCRdb's copy, which holds only in-frame ones; the method was immunoSEQ multiplex PCR. The table shows tens of thousands of clones, with approximately 80% occurring only once. The clonotype comes from an adult with an advanced solid tumor such as melanoma, head and neck, liver or kidney cancer. This sequence joins TRBV2 and TRBJ1-1; possibly TRBD1 for D (6 bases). Here the sequenced sample was CD4+ or CD8+ T cells sorted from blood, taken in a trial of the OX40 agonist ivuxolimab. The CDR3 sequence: CASTEVGGPEAFF. In nucleotides, the CDR3 is TGTGCCAGCACTGAGGTCGGGGGCCCTGAAGCTTTCTTT.